The rows below give T cell receptor beta chains drawn from one sample of a study of shared clonotypes between healthy human individuals. Sequenced by immunoSEQ multiplex PCR; TCRdb stores in-frame clones only, minus some. The repertoire holds millions of clones, with 85% to 95% as singletons. Sequenced material: naive CD4+ T cells sorted from blood. The receptors stem from a man aged 18 to 29 in good health. Both conserved end residues are trimmed from each CDR3. D genes are given only for firm matches.

J | D | V | CDR3
TRBJ1-2 | NA | TRBV30 | AWSARTVNYGYT
TRBJ2-7 | TRBD1 | TRBV2 | ATRDRTYEQY
TRBJ1-1 | NA | TRBV27 | ASSLYMGGPVGETEAF
TRBJ2-3 | NA | TRBV9 | ASSADPGYTQY
TRBJ1-3 | NA | TRBV6-1 | ASSELWGRVAGNTIY
TRBJ2-5 | NA | TRBV5-1 | ASSVRGGGQETQY
TRBJ2-5 | TRBD1 | TRBV9 | ASSVGGQQETQY
TRBJ1-1 | NA | TRBV5-6 | ASSLERGRGTEAF
TRBJ2-7 | NA | TRBV5-6 | ASSPSRILFYEQY
TRBJ2-1 | NA | TRBV6-1 | ASSESVSLHYNEQF
TRBJ1-2 | TRBD1 | TRBV13 | ASRDRGPNYGYT
TRBJ2-5 | NA | TRBV10-3 | AISEPTVGETQY
TRBJ1-5 | NA | TRBV6-1 | ASSRDINQPQH
TRBJ2-7 | NA | TRBV4-1 | ASSPTGLYSYEQY
TRBJ2-5 | TRBD2 | TRBV7-6 | ASSLVMAGTSGAETQY
TRBJ2-7 | NA | TRBV30 | AWSERSPNEQY
TRBJ2-7 | TRBD1 | TRBV5-6 | ASSQRPRTGDEQY
TRBJ2-2 | TRBD1 | TRBV9 | ASSVDRTGVGELF
TRBJ1-1 | NA | TRBV4-1 | ASSKGLGTEAF
TRBJ2-1 | TRBD2 | TRBV11-2 | ASSRLAGPYNEQF
TRBJ1-1 | NA | TRBV11-3 | ASSSGADTEAF
TRBJ1-2 | TRBD1 | TRBV11-2 | ASSGGQGAIYGYT
TRBJ2-7 | TRBD2 | TRBV10-3 | AISESISGGGTHEQY
TRBJ2-5 | TRBD1 | TRBV29-1 | SVVMRDRGYIETQY
TRBJ1-3 | NA | TRBV4-1 | ASSPHYREVGNTIY
TRBJ1-1 | NA | TRBV2 | ASQSGWNTEAF
TRBJ1-2 | TRBD1 | TRBV28 | ASNYRGYGYT
TRBJ1-2 | NA | TRBV30 | AWRGNTNVGYT
TRBJ2-7 | TRBD1 | TRBV5-4 | ASSYSSGTGGYEQY
TRBJ2-7 | TRBD2 | TRBV28 | ASSFGGGALYEQY
TRBJ2-1 | TRBD1 | TRBV5-1 | ASSFTGTGTLSSYNEQF
TRBJ1-1 | NA | TRBV10-3 | AAGGAWNTEAF
TRBJ2-5 | NA | TRBV4-1 | ASSQDSGRETQY
TRBJ2-6 | NA | TRBV2 | AQGSQGGNVLT
TRBJ1-1 | NA | TRBV7-2 | ASSLLGGNTEAF
TRBJ2-1 | NA | TRBV5-6 | ASSPGGDRRPSLYNEQF
TRBJ2-4 | TRBD1 | TRBV7-6 | ASSLAGTGTDIQY
TRBJ2-5 | NA | TRBV5-4 | ASSLTPLETQY
TRBJ2-1 | NA | TRBV4-1 | ASSSNSWWESYNEQF
TRBJ1-3 | NA | TRBV6-1 | ASSEVLNSGNTIY
TRBJ1-4 | NA | TRBV13 | ASSLSGLRTVGEKLF
TRBJ2-5 | TRBD1 | TRBV10-1 | ASSYRDRQETQY
TRBJ2-1 | NA | TRBV5-1 | ASSLEGVAYNEQF
TRBJ1-2 | TRBD1 | TRBV11-2 | ASSLRRGTGDGYT
TRBJ1-4 | NA | TRBV5-1 | ASSFEDSSNEKLF
TRBJ1-6 | NA | TRBV5-6 | ASSLGGGSYNSPLH
TRBJ2-5 | TRBD2 | TRBV10-1 | ASSEGSGGQETQY
TRBJ2-1 | NA | TRBV11-2 | ASARGPDSYNEQF
TRBJ1-6 | TRBD1 | TRBV2 | ASSVSQDRASYNSPLH
TRBJ1-2 | NA | TRBV5-1 | ASSLSWGNDGYT
TRBJ2-7 | NA | TRBV7-8 | ASSHTADTYEQY
TRBJ2-1 | TRBD1 | TRBV6-5 | ASSSRGQGSYNEQF